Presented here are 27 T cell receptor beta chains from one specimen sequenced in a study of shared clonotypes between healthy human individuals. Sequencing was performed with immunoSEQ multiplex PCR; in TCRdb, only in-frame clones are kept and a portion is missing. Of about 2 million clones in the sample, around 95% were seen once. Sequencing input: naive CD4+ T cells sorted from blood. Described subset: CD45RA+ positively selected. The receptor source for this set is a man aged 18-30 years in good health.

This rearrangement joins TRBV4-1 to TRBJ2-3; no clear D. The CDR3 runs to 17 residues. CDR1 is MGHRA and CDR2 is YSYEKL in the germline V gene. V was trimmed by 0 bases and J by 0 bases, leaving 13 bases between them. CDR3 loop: CASSQDGPQSSTDTQYF. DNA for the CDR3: TGCGCCAGCAGCCAAGATGGGCCTCAGTCAAGCACAGATACGCAGTATTTT.

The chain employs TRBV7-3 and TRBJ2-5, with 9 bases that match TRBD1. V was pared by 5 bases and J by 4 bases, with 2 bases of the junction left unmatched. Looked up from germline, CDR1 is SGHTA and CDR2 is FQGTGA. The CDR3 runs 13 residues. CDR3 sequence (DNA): TGTGCCAGCAGCATACAGGGGGCAGAGACCCAGTACTTC. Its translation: CASSIQGAETQYF.

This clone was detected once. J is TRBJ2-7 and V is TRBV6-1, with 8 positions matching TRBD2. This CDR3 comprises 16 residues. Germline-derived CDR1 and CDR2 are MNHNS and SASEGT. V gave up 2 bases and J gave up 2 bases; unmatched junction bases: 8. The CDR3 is CASSEPYERGTYEQYF. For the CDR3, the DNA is TGTGCCAGCAGTGAACCTTATGAGCGGGGGACCTACGAGCAGTACTTC.

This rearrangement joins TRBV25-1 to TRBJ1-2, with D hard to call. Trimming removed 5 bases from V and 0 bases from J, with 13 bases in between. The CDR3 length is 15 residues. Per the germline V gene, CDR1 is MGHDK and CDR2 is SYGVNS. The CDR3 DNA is TGTGCCAGCAGTTTTGGCATAGGAGCTAACTATGGCTACACCTTC. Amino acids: CASSFGIGANYGYTF.

CDR3 in amino acids: CASSPGRTGEETQYF. In nucleotides, the CDR3 is TGTGCCAGCAGTCCGGGAAGGACAGGGGAAGAGACCCAGTACTTC. The J gene is TRBJ2-5, the V gene TRBV6-1, with TRBD1 matching 9 bases. CDR1 and CDR2 from the germline V gene are MNHNS and SASEGT. The CDR3 extends over 15 amino acids. V trimming: 5 bases; J trimming: 3 bases; junction bases outside the gene matches: 7.

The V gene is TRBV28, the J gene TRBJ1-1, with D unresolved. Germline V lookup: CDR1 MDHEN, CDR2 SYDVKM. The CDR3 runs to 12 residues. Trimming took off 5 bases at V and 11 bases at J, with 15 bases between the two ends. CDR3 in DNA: TGTGCCAGCAGTCGGAGACTACGTGGGGCTTTCTTT. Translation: CASSRRLRGAFF.

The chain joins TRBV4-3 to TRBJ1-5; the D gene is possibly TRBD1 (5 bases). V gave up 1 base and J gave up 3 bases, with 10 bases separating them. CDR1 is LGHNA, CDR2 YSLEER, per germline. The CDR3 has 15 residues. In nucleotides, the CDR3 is TGCGCCAGCAGCCAAGTATGGGGGAACAATCAGCCCCAGCATTTT. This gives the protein CASSQVWGNNQPQHF.

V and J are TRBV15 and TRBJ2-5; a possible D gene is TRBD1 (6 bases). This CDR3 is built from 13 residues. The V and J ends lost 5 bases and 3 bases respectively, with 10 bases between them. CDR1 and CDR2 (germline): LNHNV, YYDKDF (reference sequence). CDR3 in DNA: TGTGCCACCAGCGGACAGCTAAAAGAGACCCAGTACTTC. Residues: CATSGQLKETQYF.

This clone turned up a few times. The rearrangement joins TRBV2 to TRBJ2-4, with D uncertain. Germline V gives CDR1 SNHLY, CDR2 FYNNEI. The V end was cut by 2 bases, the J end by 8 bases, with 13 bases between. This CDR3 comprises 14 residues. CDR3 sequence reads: CASSELFITDIQYF. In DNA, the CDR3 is TGTGCCAGCAGTGAATTGTTCATTACGGACATTCAGTACTTC.

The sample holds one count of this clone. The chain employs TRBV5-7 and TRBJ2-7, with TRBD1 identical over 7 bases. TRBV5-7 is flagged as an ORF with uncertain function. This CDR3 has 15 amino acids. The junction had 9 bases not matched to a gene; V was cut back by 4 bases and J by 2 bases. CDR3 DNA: TGTGCCAGCAGCCTACCCACAGGGGCCCCCTACGAGCAGTACTTC. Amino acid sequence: CASSLPTGAPYEQYF.

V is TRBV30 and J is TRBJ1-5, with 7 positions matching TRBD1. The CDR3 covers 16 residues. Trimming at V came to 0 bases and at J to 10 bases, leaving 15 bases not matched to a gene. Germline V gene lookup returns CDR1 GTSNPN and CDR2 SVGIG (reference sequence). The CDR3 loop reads CAWSVGRGWGGEPQHF. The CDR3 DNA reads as TGTGCCTGGAGTGTGGGCAGGGGGTGGGGAGGTGAACCCCAGCATTTT.

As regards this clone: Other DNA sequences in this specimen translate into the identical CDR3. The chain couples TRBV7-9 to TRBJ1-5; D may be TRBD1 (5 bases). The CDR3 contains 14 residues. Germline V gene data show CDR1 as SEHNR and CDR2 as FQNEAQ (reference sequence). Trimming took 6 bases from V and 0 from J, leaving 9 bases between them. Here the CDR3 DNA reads TGTGCCAGCAGTCTCGACAGTAGCAATCAGCCCCAGCATTTT. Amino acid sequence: CASSLDSSNQPQHF. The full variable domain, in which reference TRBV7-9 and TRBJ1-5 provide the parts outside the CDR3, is DTGVSQNPRHKITKRGQNVTFRCDPISEHNRLYWYRQTLGQGPEFLTYFQNEAQLEKSRLLSDRFSAERPKGSFSTLEIQRTEQGDSAMYLCASSLDSSNQPQHFGDGTRLSIL.

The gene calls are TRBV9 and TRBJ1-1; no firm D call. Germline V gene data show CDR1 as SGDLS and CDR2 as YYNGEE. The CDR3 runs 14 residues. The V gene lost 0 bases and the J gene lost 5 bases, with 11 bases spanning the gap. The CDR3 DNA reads TGTGCCAGCAGCGTAGGAGGTGCGGGGACTGAAGCTTTCTTT. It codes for CASSVGGAGTEAFF.

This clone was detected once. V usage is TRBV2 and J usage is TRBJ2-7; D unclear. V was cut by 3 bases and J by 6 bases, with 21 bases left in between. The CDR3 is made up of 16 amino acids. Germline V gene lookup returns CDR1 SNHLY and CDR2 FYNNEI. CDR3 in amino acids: CASSEAPSLLSGEQYF. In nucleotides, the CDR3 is TGTGCCAGCAGTGAGGCCCCGTCCCTGCTCTCGGGCGAGCAGTACTTC.

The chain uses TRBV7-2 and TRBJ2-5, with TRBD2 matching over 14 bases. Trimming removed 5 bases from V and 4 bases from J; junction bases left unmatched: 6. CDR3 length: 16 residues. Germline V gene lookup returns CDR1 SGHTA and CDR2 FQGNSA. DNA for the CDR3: TGTGCCAGCAGCCACACGACTAGCGGGAGGGGAGAGACCCAGTACTTC. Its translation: CASSHTTSGRGETQYF.

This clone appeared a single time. CDR3: CASKGPDRGNNEQFF. The CDR3 DNA is TGTGCCAGCAAGGGACCCGACAGAGGGAACAATGAGCAGTTCTTC. The chain carries TRBV28 and TRBJ2-1, with D perhaps assigned TRBD1 or TRBD2 (5 bases each). Germline V gene lookup returns CDR1 MDHEN and CDR2 SYDVKM. Between the trimmed V and J ends, which lost 7 bases and 5 bases, there was a span of 18 bases. There are 15 residues in the CDR3.

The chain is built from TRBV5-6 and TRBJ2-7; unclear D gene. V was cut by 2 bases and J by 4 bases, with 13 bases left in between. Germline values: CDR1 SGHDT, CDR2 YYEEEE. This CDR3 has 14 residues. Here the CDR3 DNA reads TGTGCCAGCAGCTTAGGTAAAGGTCTTTACGAGCAGTACTTC. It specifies CASSLGKGLYEQYF. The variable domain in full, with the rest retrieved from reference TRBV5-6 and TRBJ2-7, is DAGVTQSPTHLIKTRGQQVTLRCSPKSGHDTVSWYQQALGQGPQFIFQYYEEEERQRGNFPDRFSGHQFPNYSSELNVNALLLGDSALYLCASSLGKGLYEQYFGPGTRLTVT.

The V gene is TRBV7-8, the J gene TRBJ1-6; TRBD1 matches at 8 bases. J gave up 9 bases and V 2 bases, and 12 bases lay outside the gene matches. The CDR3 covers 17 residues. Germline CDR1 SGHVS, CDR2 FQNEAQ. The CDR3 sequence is CASSLPRQGTGGSPLHF. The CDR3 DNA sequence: TGTGCCAGCAGCTTACCCCGACAGGGGACGGGGGGTTCACCCCTCCACTTT. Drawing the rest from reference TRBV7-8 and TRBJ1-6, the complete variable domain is GAGVSQSPRYKVAKRGQDVALRCDPISGHVSLFWYQQALGQGPEFLTYFQNEAQLDKSGLPSDRFFAERPEGSVSTLKIQRTQQEDSAVYLCASSLPRQGTGGSPLHFGNGTRLTVT.

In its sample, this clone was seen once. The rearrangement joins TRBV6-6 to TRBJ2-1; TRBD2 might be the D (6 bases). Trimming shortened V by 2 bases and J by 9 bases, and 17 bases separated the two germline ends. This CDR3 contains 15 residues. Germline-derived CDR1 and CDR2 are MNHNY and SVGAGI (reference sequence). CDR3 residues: CASSYAGTPGVEQFF. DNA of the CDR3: TGTGCCAGCAGTTACGCCGGGACTCCCGGCGTTGAGCAGTTCTTC.

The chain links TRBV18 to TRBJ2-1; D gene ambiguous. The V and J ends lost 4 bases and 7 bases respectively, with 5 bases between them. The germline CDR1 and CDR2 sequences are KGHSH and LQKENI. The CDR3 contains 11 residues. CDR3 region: CASSRANEQFF. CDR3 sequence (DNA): TGTGCCAGCTCACGCGCGAATGAGCAGTTCTTC.

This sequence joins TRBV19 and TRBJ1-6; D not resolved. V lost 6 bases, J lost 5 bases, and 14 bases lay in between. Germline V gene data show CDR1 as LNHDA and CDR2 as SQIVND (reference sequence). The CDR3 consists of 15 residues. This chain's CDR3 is CASRWREIDNSPLHF. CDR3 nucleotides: TGTGCCAGTAGGTGGAGGGAAATTGATAATTCACCCCTCCACTTT.

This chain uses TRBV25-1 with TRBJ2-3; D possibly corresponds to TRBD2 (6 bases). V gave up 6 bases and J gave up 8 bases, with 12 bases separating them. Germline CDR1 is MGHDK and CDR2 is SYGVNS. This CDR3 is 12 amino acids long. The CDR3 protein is CASRYPGGTQYF. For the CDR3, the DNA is TGTGCCAGCAGGTATCCCGGGGGTACGCAGTATTTT.

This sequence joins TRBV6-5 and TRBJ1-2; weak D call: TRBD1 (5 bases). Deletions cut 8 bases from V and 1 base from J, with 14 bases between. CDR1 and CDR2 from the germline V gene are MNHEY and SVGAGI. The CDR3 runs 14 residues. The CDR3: CASAQERINYGYTF. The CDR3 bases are TGTGCCAGCGCACAGGAAAGAATTAACTATGGCTACACCTTC.

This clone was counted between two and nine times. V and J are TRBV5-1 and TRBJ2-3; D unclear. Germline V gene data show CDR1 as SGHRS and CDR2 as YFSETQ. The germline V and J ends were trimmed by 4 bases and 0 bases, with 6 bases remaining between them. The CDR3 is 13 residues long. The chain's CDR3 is CASSIPSTDTQYF. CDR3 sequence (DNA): TGCGCCAGCAGCATCCCTAGCACAGATACGCAGTATTTT.

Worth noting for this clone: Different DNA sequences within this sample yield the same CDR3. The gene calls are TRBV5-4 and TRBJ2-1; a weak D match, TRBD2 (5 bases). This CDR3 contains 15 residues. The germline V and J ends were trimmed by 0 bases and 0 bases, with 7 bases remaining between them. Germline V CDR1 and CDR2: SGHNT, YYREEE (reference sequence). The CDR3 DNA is TGTGCCAGCAGCTTGGATGGGAGCTCCTACAATGAGCAGTTCTTC. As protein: CASSLDGSSYNEQFF. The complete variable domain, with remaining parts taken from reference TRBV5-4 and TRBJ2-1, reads ETGVTQSPTHLIKTRGQQVTLRCSSQSGHNTVSWYQQALGQGPQFIFQYYREEENGRGNFPPRFSGLQFPNYSSELNVNALELDDSALYLCASSLDGSSYNEQFFGPGTRLTVL.

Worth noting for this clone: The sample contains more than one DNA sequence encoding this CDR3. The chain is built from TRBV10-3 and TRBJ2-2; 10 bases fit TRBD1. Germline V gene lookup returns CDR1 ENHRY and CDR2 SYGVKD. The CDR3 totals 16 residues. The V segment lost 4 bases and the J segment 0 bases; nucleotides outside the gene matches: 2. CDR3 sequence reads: CAISGGTGANTGELFF. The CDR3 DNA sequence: TGTGCCATCAGTGGGGGGACAGGGGCGAACACCGGGGAGCTGTTTTTT.

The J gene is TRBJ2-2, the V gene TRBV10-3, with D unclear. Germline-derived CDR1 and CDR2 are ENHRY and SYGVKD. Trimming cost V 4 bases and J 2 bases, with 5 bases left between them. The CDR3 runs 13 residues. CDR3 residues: CAISVDNTGELFF. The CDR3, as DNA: TGTGCCATCAGTGTAGATAACACCGGGGAGCTGTTTTTT.